Sequencing of this T cell receptor beta chain was carried out in a study of Ad26.COV2.S vaccination and SARS-CoV-2 variants. V was clipped by 3 bases and J by 4 bases, with 3 bases between them. The V gene's germline CDR1 is MDHEN and CDR2 SYDVKM. The CDR3 has 11 residues. Worth noting for this clone: Other DNA sequences within the sample encode an identical CDR3.

Specified treatment: some 20 received Ad26.COV2.S at low or high dose, single or two shots; five or six received placebo; per-sample allocation not given. Collection of samples fell on day 63 after the first vaccine or placebo injection. The table came from immunoSEQ multiplex PCR; TCRdb's copy has only in-frame clones and leaves some out. Among hundreds of thousands of clones listed, around 87% were seen once. The sequence came from a person between 18 and 65 years old who received the Ad26.COV2.S COVID-19 vaccine or a placebo. The chain couples TRBV28 to TRBJ2-5; D gene ambiguous. Sequences were derived from peripheral blood, sampled in a trial of Ad26.COV2.S vaccine versus placebo. The chain's CDR3 is CASSLGETQYF. The CDR3 bases are TGTGCCAGCAGTTTGGGAGAGACCCAGTACTTC.